The sequence of this T cell receptor (beta chain) was determined in a study of T cells in Graves' hyperthyroidism and ophthalmopathy. General observations from the study: Ophthalmopathy onset followed model prediction by a median around 6.9 months. The blood repertoire included most of the expanded thyroid clonotypes above 0.001.

Subjects aged 18 to 65 presented with newly diagnosed hyperthyroidism of less than 2 months' duration. Uncontrolled infection, other autoimmune disease, pregnancy or lactation barred patients from enrollment. Using RNA transcripts as the source, TCR beta CDR3 regions were amplified. In the first-round RT-PCR of the TCR CDR3, the HTBI primer set was used. MiXCR was run by TCRdb on the multiplex PCR reads, yielding one entry per CDR3 protein. The sample contains more than 100,000 distinct CDR3 sequences, 47% of which appear only once. Trimming took 5 bases from V and 3 from J, leaving 8 bases between them. Germline CDR1 reads MNHEY; CDR2 reads SVGAGI. The CDR3 is 14 amino acids. This clonotype has at least ten counts. The antigen is undetermined.

The sample taken for sequencing was blood. This sequence was found in a man aged 40-49 years with Graves' hyperthyroidism. This sequence joins TRBV6-5 and TRBJ2-6; D gene uncertain. Here the CDR3 reads CASSGEIGANVLTF. The CDR3 DNA reads as TGTGCCAGCAGTGGAGAAATTGGGGCCAACGTCCTGACTTTC.